This T cell receptor (beta chain) was sequenced during a study of cytomegalovirus exposure and HLA in healthy donors. PCR employed 60 Vbeta and 13 Jbeta primers. Here immunoSEQ multiplex PCR was the method, and the copy in TCRdb shows in-frame clones only, minus some. The sample has around 130,000 clones, more than 65% seen once. The germline V gene has CDR1 SGDLS and CDR2 YYNGEE. CDR3 size: 15 residues. This clone has just one count. Compared with germline, one end of the junction differs, possibly owing to a read error. The chain couples TRBV9 to TRBJ2-7; the match to TRBD2 covers 9 bases. The sequenced material came from PBMCs. The sequence was collected from a young woman in good health and CMV-seronegative. CDR3 region: CASSSTGTSFNEQHF. DNA for the CDR3: TGTGCCAGCAGCTCCACCGGGACTAGCTTCAACGAGCAGCACTTC.